Sequencing of this T cell receptor (beta chain) was carried out in a study of blood T cell repertoires in COVID-19. Clones were sequenced by immunoSEQ multiplex PCR, and TCRdb holds only the in-frame ones, with some missing. The sample holds approximately 360,000 clones, roughly nine tenths seen once. Germline CDR1 and CDR2: SGHTA and FQGNSA. The V end was cut by 5 bases, the J end by 8 bases, with 7 bases between. The CDR3 has 12 amino acids. This chain links TRBV7-2 with TRBJ1-6; no clear D gene. The TCR comes from a man aged 35-49 years with acute or convalescent COVID-19. The sequenced sample was peripheral blood. The CDR3 nucleotides are TGTGCCAGCAGCCCCCGGGATTCACCCCTCCACTTT. This gives the protein CASSPRDSPLHF.